The text below deals with one T cell receptor (beta chain). Its specificity is unknown. cDNA libraries for TCR beta contained unique molecular identifiers. One entry per CDR3 protein results from TCRdb running MiXCR on the PCR reads. Of 740,000 or so distinct CDR3 sequences in the sample, approximately 50% were seen once. The germline V gene has CDR1 DFQATT and CDR2 SNEGSKA (reference sequence). The CDR3 contains 15 residues. This entry is derived from a study of post-analysis software for immune sequencing data. Study results and limitations: Controls had lower frequencies than patients of 4 or 5 TRBV segments, which included TRBV5-6, TRBV5-1 and TRBV20-1. Significantly lower normalized Chao1 diversity was seen in multiple sclerosis patients than in controls.

The chain has TRBV20-1 and TRBJ2-1; the match to TRBD2 covers 10 bases. TRBJ2-7 matches the DNA end more closely, so the J call is doubtful. This clonotype was sampled from a girl aged 5-17 years with multiple sclerosis. Input material: blood. Here the CDR3 reads CSARDLASGSHEQYF. In DNA form, the CDR3 reads TGCAGTGCTAGAGATTTGGCTAGCGGGAGCCACGAGCAGTACTTC.